This is a list of T cell receptor beta chains from one sample in a study of CD8 T cells in ankylosing spondylitis. MiXCR, run by TCRdb on the 5' RACE reads, gives a single entry per CDR3 protein. The repertoire holds more than 300,000 distinct CDR3 sequences, with around 10% as singletons. Source material: blood, either unsorted or a sorted T cell fraction (not recorded which). The receptors derive from a female donor with ankylosing spondylitis or in good health (not recorded which). CDR3s include the opening cysteine and the closing phenylalanine or tryptophan. D genes are given only for firm matches. Expanded clones are given a class, and other clones once, few, many or no size at all.

>many|TRBJ2-2|TRBV7-8|TRBD1
CASSLEVSGGKGGELFF
TGTGCCAGCAGCTTAGAAGTGTCAGGGGGAAAGGGCGGGGAGCTGTTTTTT
>many|TRBJ1-2|TRBV5-1|NA
CASSPDMIYGYTF
TGCGCCAGCTCCCCGGACATGATCTATGGCTACACCTTC
>NA|TRBJ1-1|TRBV18|NA
CASSPQTVPGTEAFF
TGTGCCAGCTCGCCCCAGACAGTGCCCGGCACTGAAGCTTTCTTT
>many|TRBJ1-1|TRBV5-1|TRBD1
CASSLVGTGITEAFF
TGCGCCAGCAGCTTGGTGGGGACAGGGATCACTGAAGCTTTCTTT
>many|TRBJ2-1|TRBV20-1|TRBD2
CSGTPGLAGVYEQFF
TGCAGTGGAACACCGGGACTAGCGGGAGTCTATGAGCAGTTCTTC
>few|TRBJ2-5|TRBV10-3|NA
CAISTRQTGEETQYF
TGTGCCATCAGTACCCGACAGACGGGGGAAGAGACCCAGTACTTC
>few|TRBJ2-7|TRBV20-1|NA
CSAQNPQIQTYEQYF
TGCAGTGCCCAGAACCCGCAGATACAAACCTACGAGCAGTACTTC
>NA|TRBJ1-1|TRBV7-8|TRBD1
CASSLVQGSAEAFF
TGTGCCAGCAGCTTAGTACAGGGGAGCGCTGAAGCTTTCTTT
>NA|TRBJ1-4|TRBV20-1|NA
CSAREGAIEKLFF
TGCAGTGCCAGAGAGGGAGCCATTGAAAAACTGTTTTTT
>NA|TRBJ2-2|TRBV28|TRBD2
CASSFTSGRATGELFF
TGTGCCAGCAGTTTTACAAGCGGGAGGGCCACCGGGGAGCTGTTTTTT
>few|TRBJ2-1|TRBV20-1|TRBD2
CSARAGTSLNEQFF
TGCAGTGCTAGAGCCGGGACTAGTTTGAATGAGCAGTTCTTC
>many|TRBJ1-5|TRBV28|TRBD1
CASSPTGVRNQPQHF
TGTGCCAGCAGTCCGACAGGGGTTCGCAATCAGCCCCAGCATTTT
>NA|TRBJ2-7|TRBV11-2|NA
CASSYAGQGLGGKNDEQYF
TGTGCCAGCAGCTACGCCGGGCAGGGGTTGGGCGGGAAGAATGACGAGCAGTACTTC
>NA|TRBJ1-2|TRBV20-1|NA
CSAKEGRDYGYTF
TGCAGTGCTAAGGAGGGGCGAGACTATGGCTACACCTTC
>few|TRBJ2-1|TRBV20-1|TRBD2
CCARERASGRAINEQFF
TGCTGTGCTAGAGAGAGGGCTAGCGGGAGGGCTATCAATGAGCAGTTCTTC
>many|TRBJ2-3|TRBV7-2|TRBD2
CASSLAGGVSTDTQYF
TGTGCCAGCAGCTTAGCCGGGGGGGTTAGCACAGATACGCAGTATTTT
>many|TRBJ2-1|TRBV11-2|NA
CASSLDGGHSSYNEQFF
TGTGCCAGCAGCTTAGATGGCGGGCATAGCTCCTACAATGAGCAGTTCTTC